This TCR beta chain was profiled in a study of molecular identifiers for immune sequencing clone quantification. This clonotype was detected ten times or more. As previously described, bulk TCR libraries were made using listed TCR primers. TCRdb reanalysed the PCR reads using MiXCR and keeps one entry per CDR3 protein. The sample holds 300,000 to 350,000 distinct CDR3 sequences, 20% to 25% seen once. Germline-derived CDR1 and CDR2 are SGHDN and FVKESK. The CDR3 contains 16 residues. V was cut by 2 bases and J by 6 bases, with 16 bases left in between. Sorting selected naive CD8 T cells with a CD8+CD4-CCR7+CD45RA+ phenotype.

The sequencing sample was made of naive CD8+ T cells from blood, with Jurkat cell RNA spiked in. Subset indicated: FACS-sorted CD8+CD4-CCR7+CD45RA+ naive T cells. The receptor's source is a human donor in good health. Some libraries in this study had Jurkat cell RNA spiked in. The rearrangement links TRBV14 to TRBJ2-2, with D unresolved. CDR3 residues: CASSQLLSPDSGELFF. In nucleotides, the CDR3 is TGTGCCAGCAGCCAACTCCTTTCCCCAGATTCCGGGGAGCTGTTTTTT.